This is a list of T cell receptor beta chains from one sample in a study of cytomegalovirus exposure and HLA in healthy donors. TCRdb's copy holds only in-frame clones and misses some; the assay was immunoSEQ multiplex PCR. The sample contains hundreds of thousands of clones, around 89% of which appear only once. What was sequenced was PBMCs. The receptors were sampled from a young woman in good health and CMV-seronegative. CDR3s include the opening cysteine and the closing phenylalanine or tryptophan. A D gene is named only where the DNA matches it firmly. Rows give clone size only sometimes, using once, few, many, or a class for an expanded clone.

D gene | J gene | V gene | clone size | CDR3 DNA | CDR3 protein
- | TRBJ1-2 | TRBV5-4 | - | TGTGCCAGCAGCCTCGTTATAGGGGAAGGCTACACCTTC | CASSLVIGEGYTF
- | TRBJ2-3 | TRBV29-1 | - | TGCAGCGTTGAAGATAGCTCGGGCACAGATACGCAGTATTTT | CSVEDSSGTDTQYF
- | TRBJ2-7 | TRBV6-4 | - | TGTGCCAGCAGTGAGGGTCAGGGAGGAGGCGAGCAGTACTTC | CASSEGQGGGEQYF
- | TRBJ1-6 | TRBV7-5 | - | TGTGCCAGAAGCTTAGACCCCAGGAATTATAATTCACCCCTCCACTTT | CARSLDPRNYNSPLHF
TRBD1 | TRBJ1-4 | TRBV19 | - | TGTGCCAGTGCCGGGACAGGGCCCTATGAAAAACTGTTTTTT | CASAGTGPYEKLFF
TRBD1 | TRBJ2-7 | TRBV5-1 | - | TGCGCCAGCAGCTGGGGACAGGGCTACGAGCAGTACTTC | CASSWGQGYEQYF
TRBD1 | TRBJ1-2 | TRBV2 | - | TGTGCCAGGACAGGGGGACTCTATGGCTACACCTTC | CARTGGLYGYTF
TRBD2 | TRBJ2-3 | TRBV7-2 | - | TGTGCCAGCAGCCGGGGCGGGGGGGCCACAGATACGCAGTATTTT | CASSRGGGATDTQYF
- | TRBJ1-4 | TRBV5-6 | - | TGTGCCAGCAGCTTTTTCGGGGGGGACGAAAAACTGTTTTTT | CASSFFGGDEKLFF
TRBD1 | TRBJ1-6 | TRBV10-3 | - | TGTGCCATCAACCGGACAGGGGACCGCAGCTCACCCCTCCACTTT | CAINRTGDRSSPLHF
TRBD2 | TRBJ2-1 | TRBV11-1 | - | TGTGCCAGCGCGAGGACTAGCGGTCTTTCCTACAATGAGCAGTTCTTC | CASARTSGLSYNEQFF
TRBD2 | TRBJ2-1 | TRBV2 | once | TGTGCCAGCAGTGGGGGGTTTTCGGGAGGGCGCAATGAGCAGTTCTTC | CASSGGFSGGRNEQFF
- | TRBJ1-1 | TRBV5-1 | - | TGCGCCAGCAGCTCGTCCCGAACCGGGACAAAGAACACTGAAGCTTTCTTT | CASSSSRTGTKNTEAFF
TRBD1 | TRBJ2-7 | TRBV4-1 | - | TGCGCCAGCAGCCGCATCCCCCAGGACAGGGGGCGCCACGAGCAGTACTTC | CASSRIPQDRGRHEQYF
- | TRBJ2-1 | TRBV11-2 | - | TGTGCCAGCAGCTTAGGGGCGTGGGGGGATAGCTCCTACAATGAGCAGTTCTTC | CASSLGAWGDSSYNEQFF
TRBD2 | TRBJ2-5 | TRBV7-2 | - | TGTGCCAGCAGCTTAGTAGGTAGCGGGAACCAAGAGACCCAGTACTTC | CASSLVGSGNQETQYF
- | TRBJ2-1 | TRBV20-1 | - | TGCAGTGCTAGTGAGTTCGTCGGAGAGTTCTTC | CSASEFVGEFF
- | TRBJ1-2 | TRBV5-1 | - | TGCGCCAGCAGCTCGGACTGGGTTATAGATGGCTACACCTTC | CASSSDWVIDGYTF
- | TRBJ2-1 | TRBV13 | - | TGTGCCAGCAGCCCATCCGGGGGAAGCTCCTACAATGAGCAGTTCTTC | CASSPSGGSSYNEQFF
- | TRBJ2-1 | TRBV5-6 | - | TGTGCCAGCAGCTCCTACGGGGGAGGCTCCTACAATGAGCAGTTCTTC | CASSSYGGGSYNEQFF
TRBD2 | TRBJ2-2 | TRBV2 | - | TGTGCCAGCATCCAGATCCGGGGACTAGCGGACCCCACGGCGAACACCGGGGAGCTGTTTTTT | CASIQIRGLADPTANTGELFF
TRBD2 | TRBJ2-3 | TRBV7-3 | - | TGTGCCAGCAGCTTAACTTCGACGGGGGGACTGTTCTTTAAGGCTAGCACAGATACGCAGTATTTT | CASSLTSTGGLFFKASTDTQYF
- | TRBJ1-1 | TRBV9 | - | TGTGCCAGCAGCCCGACGGGGGCTGAAGCTTTCTTT | CASSPTGAEAFF
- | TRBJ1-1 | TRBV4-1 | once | TGCGCCAGCAGCCAAGGGTACGGGAGTAGCACTGAAGCTTTCTTT | CASSQGYGSSTEAFF
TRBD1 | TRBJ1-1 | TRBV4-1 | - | TGCGCCAGCAGCCAAACCGGGACAGCGATATTTGTCGCTTTCTTT | CASSQTGTAIFVAFF
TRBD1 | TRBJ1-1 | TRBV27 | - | TGTGCCAGTGAGGGCAGGGGGGCGGGGAACACTGAAGCTTTCTTT | CASEGRGAGNTEAFF
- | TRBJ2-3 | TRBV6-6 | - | TGTGTCAGCAGTCCCGACAGGGATACGCAGTATTTT | CVSSPDRDTQYF
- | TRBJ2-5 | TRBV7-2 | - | TGTGCCAGCAGCCCTGAAGTTAGCGGAGAGACCCAGTACTTC | CASSPEVSGETQYF
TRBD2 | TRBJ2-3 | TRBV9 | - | TGTGCCAGCAGCGTAGTTAGCGGGGGCACAGATACGCAGTATTTT | CASSVVSGGTDTQYF
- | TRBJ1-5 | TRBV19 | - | TGTGCCAGTAGTTCGACCCCTCGGGGCAATCAGCCCCAGCATTTT | CASSSTPRGNQPQHF
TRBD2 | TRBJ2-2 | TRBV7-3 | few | TGTGCCAGCAGCCTACTAGCGGGAGGCAACACCGGGGAGCTGTTTTTT | CASSLLAGGNTGELFF
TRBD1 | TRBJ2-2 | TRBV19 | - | TGTGCCAGTAGTATCGACCCCAGGGGGCTCAACACCGGGGAGCTGTTTTTT | CASSIDPRGLNTGELFF
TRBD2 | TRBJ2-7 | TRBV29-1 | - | TGCAGCGTTGCCGTAACGGGACTAGCGGAAAAGTACGAGCAGTACTTC | CSVAVTGLAEKYEQYF
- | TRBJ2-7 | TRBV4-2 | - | TGTGCCAGCAGCTTGGGACTTTCCTACGAGCAGTACTTC | CASSLGLSYEQYF
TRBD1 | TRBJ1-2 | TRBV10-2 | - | TGCGCCAGCAGTTCGGACAGGGCAGCTGGCTACACCTTC | CASSSDRAAGYTF
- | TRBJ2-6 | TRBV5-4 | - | TGTGCCAGCAGCTTGGATTTATCTGGGGCCAACGTCCTGACTTTC | CASSLDLSGANVLTF
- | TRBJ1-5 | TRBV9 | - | TGTGCCAGCAGCGTAGGGGCAGATCAAAATCAGCCCCAGCATTTT | CASSVGADQNQPQHF
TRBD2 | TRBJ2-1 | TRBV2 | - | TGTGCCAGCAGAGGGCTAGCGGGTCTTTACAATGAGCAGTTCTTC | CASRGLAGLYNEQFF
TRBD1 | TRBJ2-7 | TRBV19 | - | TGTGCCAGTAGTCTATGGACAGGGGCCTACGAGCAGTACTTC | CASSLWTGAYEQYF
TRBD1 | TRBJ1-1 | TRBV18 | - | TGTGCCAGCTCACTGGGACAGGGGGCTACTGAAGCTTTCTTT | CASSLGQGATEAFF